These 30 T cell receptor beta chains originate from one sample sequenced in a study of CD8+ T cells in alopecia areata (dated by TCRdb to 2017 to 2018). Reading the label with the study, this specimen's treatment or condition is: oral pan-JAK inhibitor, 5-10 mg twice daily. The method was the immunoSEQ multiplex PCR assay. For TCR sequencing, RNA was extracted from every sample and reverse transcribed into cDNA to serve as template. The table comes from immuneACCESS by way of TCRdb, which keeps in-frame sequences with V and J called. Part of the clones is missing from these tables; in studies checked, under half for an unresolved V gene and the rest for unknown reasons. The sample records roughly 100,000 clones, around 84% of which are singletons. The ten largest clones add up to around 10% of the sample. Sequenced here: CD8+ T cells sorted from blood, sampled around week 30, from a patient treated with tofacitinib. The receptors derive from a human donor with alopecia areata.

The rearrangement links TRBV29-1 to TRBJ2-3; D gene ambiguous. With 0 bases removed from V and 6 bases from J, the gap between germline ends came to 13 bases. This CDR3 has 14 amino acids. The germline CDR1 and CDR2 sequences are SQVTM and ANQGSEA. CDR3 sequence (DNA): TGCAGCGTTGAAGACGTTACCGTGGGGGATACGCAGTATTTT. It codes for CSVEDVTVGDTQYF.

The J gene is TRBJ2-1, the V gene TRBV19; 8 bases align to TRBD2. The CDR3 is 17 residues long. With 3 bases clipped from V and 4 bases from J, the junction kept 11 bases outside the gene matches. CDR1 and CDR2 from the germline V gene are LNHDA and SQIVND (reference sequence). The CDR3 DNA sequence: TGTGCCAGTAGTATGATTCAAACGGGGGGGCTGTACAATGAGCAGTTCTTC. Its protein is CASSMIQTGGLYNEQFF.

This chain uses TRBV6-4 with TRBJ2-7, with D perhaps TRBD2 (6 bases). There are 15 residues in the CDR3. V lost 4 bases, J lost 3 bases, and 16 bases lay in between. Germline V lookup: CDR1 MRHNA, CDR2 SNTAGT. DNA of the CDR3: TGTGCCAGCAGTGGGGGGACTCGACGGGACTACGAGCAGTACTTC. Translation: CASSGGTRRDYEQYF.

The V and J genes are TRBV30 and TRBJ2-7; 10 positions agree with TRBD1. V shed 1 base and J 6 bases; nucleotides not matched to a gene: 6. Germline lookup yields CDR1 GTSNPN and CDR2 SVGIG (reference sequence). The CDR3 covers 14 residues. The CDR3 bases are TGTGCCTGGAGTGCGGGACAGGGGTCCGGCGAGCAGTACTTC. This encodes CAWSAGQGSGEQYF. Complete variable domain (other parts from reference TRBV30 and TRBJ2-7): SQTIHQWPATLVQPVGSPLSLECTVEGTSNPNLYWYRQAAGRGLQLLFYSVGIGQISSEVPQNLSASRPQDRQFILSSKKLLLSDSGFYLCAWSAGQGSGEQYFGPGTRLTVT.

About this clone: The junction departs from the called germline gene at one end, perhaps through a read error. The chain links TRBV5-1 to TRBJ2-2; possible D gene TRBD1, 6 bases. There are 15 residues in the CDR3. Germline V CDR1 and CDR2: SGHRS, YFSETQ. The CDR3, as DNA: TGCGCCAGTCAACCGGGACATCGGCACACCGGGGAGCTGGTTTTT. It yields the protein CASQPGHRHTGELVF.

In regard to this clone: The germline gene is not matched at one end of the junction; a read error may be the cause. The CDR3 coding sequence is TGTGCCAGCACCAACGGCCCATCAGGGGCGAGGTCCTTC. Translation gives CASTNGPSGARSF. The V call is TRBV6-1, the J call TRBJ2-7; D may be TRBD1 (6 bases). Germline values: CDR1 MNHNS, CDR2 SASEGT. The CDR3 extends over 13 amino acids.

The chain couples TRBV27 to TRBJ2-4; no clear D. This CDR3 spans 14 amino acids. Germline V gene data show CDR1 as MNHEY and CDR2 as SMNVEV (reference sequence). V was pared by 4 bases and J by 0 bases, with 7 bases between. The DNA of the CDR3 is TGTGCCAGCAGTTACAGTATAGCCAAAAACATTCAGTACTTC. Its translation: CASSYSIAKNIQYF.

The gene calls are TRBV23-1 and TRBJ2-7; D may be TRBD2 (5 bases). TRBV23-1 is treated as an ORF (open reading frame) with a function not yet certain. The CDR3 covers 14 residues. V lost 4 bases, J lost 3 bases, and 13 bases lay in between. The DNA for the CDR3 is TGCGCCAGCAGTCGACGAGCGGCCAACTACGAGCAGTACTTC. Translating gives CASSRRAANYEQYF.

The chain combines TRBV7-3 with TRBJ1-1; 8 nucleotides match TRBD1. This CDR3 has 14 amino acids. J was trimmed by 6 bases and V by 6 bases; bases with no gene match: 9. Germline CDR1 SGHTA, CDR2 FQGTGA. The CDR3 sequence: CASRESGGRAEAFF. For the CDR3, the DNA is TGTGCCAGCAGGGAATCAGGGGGCAGGGCTGAAGCTTTCTTT.

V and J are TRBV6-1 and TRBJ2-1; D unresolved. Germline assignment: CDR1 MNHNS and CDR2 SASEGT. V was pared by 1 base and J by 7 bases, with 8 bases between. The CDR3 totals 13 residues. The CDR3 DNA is TGTGCCAGCAGTGAAGGTCAAGGGAATGAGCAGTTCTTC. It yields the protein CASSEGQGNEQFF.

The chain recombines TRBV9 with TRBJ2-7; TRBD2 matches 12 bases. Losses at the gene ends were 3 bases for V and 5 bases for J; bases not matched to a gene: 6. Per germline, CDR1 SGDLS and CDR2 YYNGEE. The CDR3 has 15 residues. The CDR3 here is CASSARLAGEDEQYF. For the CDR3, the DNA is TGTGCCAGCAGCGCCAGACTAGCGGGGGAAGACGAGCAGTACTTC.

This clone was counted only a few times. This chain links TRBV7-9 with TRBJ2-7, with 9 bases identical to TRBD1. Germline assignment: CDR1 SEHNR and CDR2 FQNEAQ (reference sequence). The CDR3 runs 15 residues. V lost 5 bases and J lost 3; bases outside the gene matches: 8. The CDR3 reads CASSPPGQGNYEQYF. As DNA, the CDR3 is TGTGCCAGCAGCCCGCCGGGACAGGGAAACTACGAGCAGTACTTC.

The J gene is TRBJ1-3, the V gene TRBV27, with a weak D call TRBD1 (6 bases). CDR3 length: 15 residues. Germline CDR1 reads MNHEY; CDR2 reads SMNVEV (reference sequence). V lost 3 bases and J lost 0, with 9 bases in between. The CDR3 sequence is CASSLLGGSGNTIYF. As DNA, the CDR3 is TGTGCCAGCAGTTTGCTAGGGGGCTCTGGAAACACCATATATTTT.

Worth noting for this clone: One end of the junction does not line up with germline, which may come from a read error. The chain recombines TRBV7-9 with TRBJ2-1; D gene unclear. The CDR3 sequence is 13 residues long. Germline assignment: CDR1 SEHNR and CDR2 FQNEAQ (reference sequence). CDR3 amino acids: CASNLKMGNEQFF. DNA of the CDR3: TGTGCCAGCAACTTAAAGATGGGCAATGAGCAGTTCTTC. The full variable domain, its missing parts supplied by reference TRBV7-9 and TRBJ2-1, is DTGVSQNPRHKITKRGQNVTFRCDPISEHNRLYWYRQTLGQGPEFLTYFQNEAQLEKSRLLSDRFSAERPKGSFSTLEIQRTEQGDSAMYLCASNLKMGNEQFFGPGTRLTVL.

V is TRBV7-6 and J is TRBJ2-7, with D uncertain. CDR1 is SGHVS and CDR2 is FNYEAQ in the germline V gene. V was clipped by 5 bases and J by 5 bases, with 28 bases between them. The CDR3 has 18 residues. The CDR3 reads CASSRLLGVSDRAHEQYF. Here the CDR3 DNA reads TGTGCCAGCAGCCGATTACTTGGGGTCTCAGATAGGGCCCACGAGCAGTACTTC.

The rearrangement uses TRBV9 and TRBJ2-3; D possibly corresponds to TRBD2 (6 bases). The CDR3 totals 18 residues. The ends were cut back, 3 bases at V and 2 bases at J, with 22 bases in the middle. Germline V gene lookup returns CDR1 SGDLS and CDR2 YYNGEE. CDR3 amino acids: CASSAIEGTADYTDTQYF. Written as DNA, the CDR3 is TGTGCCAGCAGCGCCATAGAGGGGACGGCGGACTACACAGATACGCAGTATTTT.

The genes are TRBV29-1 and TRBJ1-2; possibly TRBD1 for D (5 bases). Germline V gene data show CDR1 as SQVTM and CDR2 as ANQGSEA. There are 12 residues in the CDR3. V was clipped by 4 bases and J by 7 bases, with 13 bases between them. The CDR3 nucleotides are TGCAGCGTTGTGGGGCAGCTCTCTGGCTACACCTTC. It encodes CSVVGQLSGYTF.

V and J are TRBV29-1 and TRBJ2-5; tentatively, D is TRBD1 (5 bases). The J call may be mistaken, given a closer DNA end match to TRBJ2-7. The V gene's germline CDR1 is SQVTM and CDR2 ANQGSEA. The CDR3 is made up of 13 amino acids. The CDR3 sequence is CSVGPDSSYEQYF. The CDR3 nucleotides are TGCAGCGTCGGCCCTGACAGCTCCTACGAGCAGTACTTC.

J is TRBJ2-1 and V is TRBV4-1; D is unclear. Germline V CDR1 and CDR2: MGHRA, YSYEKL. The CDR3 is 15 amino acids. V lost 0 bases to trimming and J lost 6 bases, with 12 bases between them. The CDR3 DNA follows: TGCGCCAGCAGCCAAGATCCGCGAGCGACCAATGAGCAGTTCTTC. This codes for CASSQDPRATNEQFF.

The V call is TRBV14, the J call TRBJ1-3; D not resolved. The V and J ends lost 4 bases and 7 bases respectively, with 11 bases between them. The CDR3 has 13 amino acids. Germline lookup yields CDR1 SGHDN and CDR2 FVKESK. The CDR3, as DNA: TGTGCCAGCAGCCCAGGAATTTGGAACACCATATATTTT. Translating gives CASSPGIWNTIYF.

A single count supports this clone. Here the CDR3 DNA reads TGCGCCAGCAGAGACCCCTACAATGAGCAGTTCTTC. It specifies CASRDPYNEQFF. V gene TRBV10-2 combines with J gene TRBJ2-1, with D unclear. The CDR3 is made up of 12 amino acids. Germline-derived CDR1 and CDR2 are WSHSY and SAAADI. With 6 bases removed from V and 2 bases from J, the gap between germline ends came to 5 bases.

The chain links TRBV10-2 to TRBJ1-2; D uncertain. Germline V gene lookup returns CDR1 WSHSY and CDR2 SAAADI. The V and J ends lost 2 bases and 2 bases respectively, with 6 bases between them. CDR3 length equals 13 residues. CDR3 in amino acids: CASSEPENYGYTF. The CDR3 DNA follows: TGCGCCAGCAGTGAGCCCGAAAACTATGGCTACACCTTC.

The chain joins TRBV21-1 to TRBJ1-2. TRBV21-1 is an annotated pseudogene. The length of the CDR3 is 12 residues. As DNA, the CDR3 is TGTGCCAGCGGGGGACGTCTCTATGGCTACACCTTC. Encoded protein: CASGGRLYGYTF.

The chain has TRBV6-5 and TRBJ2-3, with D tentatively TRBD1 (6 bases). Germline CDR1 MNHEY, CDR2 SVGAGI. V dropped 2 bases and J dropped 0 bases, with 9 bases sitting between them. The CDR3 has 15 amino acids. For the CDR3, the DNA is TGTGCCAGCAGTTACACAGGGTCTAGCACAGATACGCAGTATTTT. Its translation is CASSYTGSSTDTQYF.

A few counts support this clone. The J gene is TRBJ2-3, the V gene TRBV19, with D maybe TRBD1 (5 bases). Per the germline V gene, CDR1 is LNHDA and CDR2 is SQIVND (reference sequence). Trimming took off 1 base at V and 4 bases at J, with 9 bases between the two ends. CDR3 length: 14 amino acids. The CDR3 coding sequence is TGTGCCAGTAGTATAGGACAGTCCGCAGATACGCAGTATTTT. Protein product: CASSIGQSADTQYF. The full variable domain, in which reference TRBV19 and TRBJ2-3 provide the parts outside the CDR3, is DGGITQSPKYLFRKEGQNVTLSCEQNLNHDAMYWYRQDPGQGLRLIYYSQIVNDFQKGDIAEGYSVSREKKESFPLTVTSAQKNPTAFYLCASSIGQSADTQYFGPGTRLTVL.

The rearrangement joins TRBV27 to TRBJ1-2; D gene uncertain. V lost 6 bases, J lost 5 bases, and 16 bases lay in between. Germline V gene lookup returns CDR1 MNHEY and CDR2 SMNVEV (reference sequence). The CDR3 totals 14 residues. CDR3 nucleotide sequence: TGTGCCAGCAGAAGGGTCGCGACCGAGTATGGCTACACCTTC. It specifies CASRRVATEYGYTF.

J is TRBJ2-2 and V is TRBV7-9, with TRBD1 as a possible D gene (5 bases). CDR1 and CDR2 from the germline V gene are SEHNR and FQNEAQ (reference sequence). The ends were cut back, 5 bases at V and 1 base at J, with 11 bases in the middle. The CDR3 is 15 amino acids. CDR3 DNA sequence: TGTGCCAGCAGCCCCCCAGGGCTGAACACCGGGGAGCTGTTTTTT. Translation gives CASSPPGLNTGELFF. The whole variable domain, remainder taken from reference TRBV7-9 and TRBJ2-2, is DTGVSQNPRHKITKRGQNVTFRCDPISEHNRLYWYRQTLGQGPEFLTYFQNEAQLEKSRLLSDRFSAERPKGSFSTLEIQRTEQGDSAMYLCASSPPGLNTGELFFGEGSRLTVL.

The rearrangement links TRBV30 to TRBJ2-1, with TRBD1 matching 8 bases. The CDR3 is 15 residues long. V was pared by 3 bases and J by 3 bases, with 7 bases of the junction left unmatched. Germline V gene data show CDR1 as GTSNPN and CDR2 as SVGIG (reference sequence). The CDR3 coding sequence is TGTGCCTGGAGGGGCACGACAGGGGTCTACAATGAGCAGTTCTTC. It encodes CAWRGTTGVYNEQFF.

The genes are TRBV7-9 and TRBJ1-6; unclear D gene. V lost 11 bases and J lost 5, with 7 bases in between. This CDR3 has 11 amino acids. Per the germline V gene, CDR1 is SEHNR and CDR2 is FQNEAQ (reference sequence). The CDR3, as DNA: TGTGCCGGGGATGATAATTCACCCCTCCACTTT. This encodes CAGDDNSPLHF.

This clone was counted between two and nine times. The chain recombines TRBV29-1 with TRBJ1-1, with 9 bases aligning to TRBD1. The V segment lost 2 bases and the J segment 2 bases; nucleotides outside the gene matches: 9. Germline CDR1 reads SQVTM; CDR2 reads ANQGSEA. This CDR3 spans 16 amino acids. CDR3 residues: CSVESSRDRVNTEAFF. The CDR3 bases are TGCAGCGTTGAAAGTTCTCGGGACAGGGTTAACACTGAAGCTTTCTTT.